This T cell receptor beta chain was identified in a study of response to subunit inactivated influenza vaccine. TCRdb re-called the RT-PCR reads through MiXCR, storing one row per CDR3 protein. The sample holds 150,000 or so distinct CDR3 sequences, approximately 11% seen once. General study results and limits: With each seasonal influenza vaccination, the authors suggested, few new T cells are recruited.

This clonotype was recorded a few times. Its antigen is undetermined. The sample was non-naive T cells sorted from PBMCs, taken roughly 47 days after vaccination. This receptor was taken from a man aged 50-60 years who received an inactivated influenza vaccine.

The CDR3 loop is CASSPQPRYEQYF. The CDR3 nucleotides read TGTGCCAGCAGCCCCCAGCCACGGTACGAGCAGTACTTC. This rearrangement joins TRBV7-8 to TRBJ2-7, with no clear D. Germline V lookup: CDR1 SGHVS, CDR2 FQNEAQ. The length of the CDR3 is 13 residues. V lost 5 bases, J lost 4 bases, and 12 bases lay in between. The full variable domain, with the rest looked up from reference TRBV7-8 and TRBJ2-7, is GAGVSQSPRYKVAKRGQDVALRCDPISGHVSLFWYQQALGQGPEFLTYFQNEAQLDKSGLPSDRFFAERPEGSVSTLKIQRTQQEDSAVYLCASSPQPRYEQYFGPGTRLTVT.